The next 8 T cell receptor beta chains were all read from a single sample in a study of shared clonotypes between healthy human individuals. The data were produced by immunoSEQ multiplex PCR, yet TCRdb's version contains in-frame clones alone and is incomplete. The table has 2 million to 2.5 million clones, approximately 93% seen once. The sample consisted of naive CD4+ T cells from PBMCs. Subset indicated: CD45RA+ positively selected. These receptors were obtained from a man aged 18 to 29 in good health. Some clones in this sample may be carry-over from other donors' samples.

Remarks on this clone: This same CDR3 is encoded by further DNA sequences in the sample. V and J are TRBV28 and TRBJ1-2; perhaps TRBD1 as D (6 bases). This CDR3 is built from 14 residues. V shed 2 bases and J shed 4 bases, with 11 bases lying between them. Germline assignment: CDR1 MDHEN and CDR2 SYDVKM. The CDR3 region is CASSLEGGPYGYTF. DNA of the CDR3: TGTGCCAGCAGTTTAGAGGGGGGGCCCTATGGCTACACCTTC.

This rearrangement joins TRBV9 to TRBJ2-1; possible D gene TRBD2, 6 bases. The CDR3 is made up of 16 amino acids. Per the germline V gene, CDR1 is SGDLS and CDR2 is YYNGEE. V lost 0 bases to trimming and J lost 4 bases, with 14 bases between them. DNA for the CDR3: TGTGCCAGCAGCGTAGATAGCGGAACCCTTTACAATGAGCAGTTCTTC. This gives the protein CASSVDSGTLYNEQFF.

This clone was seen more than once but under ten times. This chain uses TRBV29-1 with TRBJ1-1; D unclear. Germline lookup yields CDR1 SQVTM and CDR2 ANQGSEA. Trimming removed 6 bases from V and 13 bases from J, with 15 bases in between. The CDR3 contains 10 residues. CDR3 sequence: CSVYGEEGFF. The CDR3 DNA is TGCAGCGTCTACGGGGAAGAGGGTTTCTTT.

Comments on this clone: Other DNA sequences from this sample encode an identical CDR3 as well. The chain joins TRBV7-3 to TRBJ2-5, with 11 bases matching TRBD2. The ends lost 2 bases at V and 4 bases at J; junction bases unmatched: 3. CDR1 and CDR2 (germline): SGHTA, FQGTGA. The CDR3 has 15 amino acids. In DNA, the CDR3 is TGTGCCAGCAGCTTAGGGCTAGCGGGAGGAGAGACCCAGTACTTC. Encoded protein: CASSLGLAGGETQYF.

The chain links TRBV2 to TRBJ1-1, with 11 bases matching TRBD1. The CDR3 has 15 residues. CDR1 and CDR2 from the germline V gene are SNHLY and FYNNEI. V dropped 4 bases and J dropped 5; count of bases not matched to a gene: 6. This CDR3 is CASSGTGGLATEAFF. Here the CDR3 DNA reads TGTGCCAGCAGTGGGACAGGGGGCCTGGCGACTGAAGCTTTCTTT. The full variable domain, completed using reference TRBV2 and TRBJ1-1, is EPEVTQTPSHQVTQMGQEVILRCVPISNHLYFYWYRQILGQKVEFLVSFYNNEISEKSEIFDDQFSVERPDGSNFTLKIRSTKLEDSAMYFCASSGTGGLATEAFFGQGTRLTVV.

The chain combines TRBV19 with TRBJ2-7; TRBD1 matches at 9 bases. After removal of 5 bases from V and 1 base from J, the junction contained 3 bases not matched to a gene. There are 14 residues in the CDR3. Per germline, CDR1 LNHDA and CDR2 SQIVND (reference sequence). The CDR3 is CASSRTGESYEQYF. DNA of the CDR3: TGTGCCAGTAGTCGGACAGGGGAATCCTACGAGCAGTACTTC.

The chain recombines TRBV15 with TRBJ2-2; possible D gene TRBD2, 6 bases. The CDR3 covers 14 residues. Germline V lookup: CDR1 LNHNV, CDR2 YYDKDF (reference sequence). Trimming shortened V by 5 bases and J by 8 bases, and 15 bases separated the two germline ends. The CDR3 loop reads CATSGTVGGGELFF. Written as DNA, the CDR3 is TGTGCCACCAGCGGAACTGTGGGAGGAGGGGAGCTGTTTTTT.

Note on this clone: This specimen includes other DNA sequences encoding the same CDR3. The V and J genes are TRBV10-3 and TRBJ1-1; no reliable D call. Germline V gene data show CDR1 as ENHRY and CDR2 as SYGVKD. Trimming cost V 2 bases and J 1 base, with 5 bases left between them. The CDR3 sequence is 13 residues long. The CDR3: CAISETENTEAFF. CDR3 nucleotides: TGTGCCATCAGTGAGACAGAGAACACTGAAGCTTTCTTT.